Shown below are 17 T cell receptor beta chains from a single sample sequenced in a study of blood T cell repertoires in COVID-19. Generated by immunoSEQ multiplex PCR, the TCRdb table keeps only in-frame clones and is missing some. Of about 140,000 clones in the sample, 84% were seen once. Material for sequencing was PBMCs or T cells enriched from blood (not recorded which). All receptors come from a woman younger than 35 who had been exposed to COVID-19.

The genes are TRBV6-5 and TRBJ2-2, with TRBD2 matching 7 bases. V shed 8 bases, J shed 10 bases, and the junction held 10 bases outside the gene matches. CDR1 MNHEY and CDR2 SVGAGI come from the germline V gene. This CDR3 region has 13 residues. CDR3: CASRGAGVAELFF. In DNA form, the CDR3 reads TGTGCCAGCCGCGGGGCGGGAGTCGCGGAGCTGTTTTTT.

The rearrangement links TRBV5-1 to TRBJ2-2; 14 bases agree with TRBD2. Germline V gene lookup returns CDR1 SGHRS and CDR2 YFSETQ. CDR3 size: 20 residues. With 4 bases clipped from V and 6 bases from J, the junction kept 17 bases outside the gene matches. The CDR3 protein is CASSPGTSGSVTIPAGELFF. The CDR3 DNA is TGCGCCAGCAGCCCGGGGACTAGCGGGAGTGTAACCATACCCGCCGGGGAGCTGTTTTTT.

This chain links TRBV11-3 with TRBJ1-1; D is uncertain. The ends were cut back, 2 bases at V and 5 bases at J, with 12 bases in the middle. The CDR3 extends over 14 amino acids. Germline CDR1 reads SGHNT; CDR2 reads YENEEA. In DNA form, the CDR3 reads TGTGCCAGCAGCTTATCGGGCGGAGGGACTGAAGCTTTCTTT. Protein: CASSLSGGGTEAFF.

The V gene is TRBV2, the J gene TRBJ2-5, with D perhaps matching TRBD1 (5 bases). Germline V lookup: CDR1 SNHLY, CDR2 FYNNEI. CDR3 length equals 13 residues. The germline V and J ends were trimmed by 8 bases and 1 base, with 11 bases remaining between them. CDR3 protein: CASGADLQETQYF. The DNA of the CDR3 is TGTGCCAGCGGGGCAGACCTCCAAGAGACCCAGTACTTC.

This clone was picked up a small number of times. The chain combines TRBV7-2 with TRBJ2-7; TRBD2 is a possible D gene (5 bases). CDR1 is SGHTA, CDR2 FQGNSA, per germline. The CDR3 loop spans 13 amino acids. V lost 7 bases and J lost 4, with 14 bases in between. The CDR3 sequence is CASTNGPGYEQYF. In DNA form, the CDR3 reads TGTGCCAGCACCAACGGTCCGGGGTACGAGCAGTACTTC.

The chain couples TRBV9 to TRBJ2-1; D might be TRBD2 (6 bases). The germline gives CDR1 SGDLS, CDR2 YYNGEE. The V and J ends lost 0 bases and 7 bases respectively, with 14 bases between them. There are 15 residues in the CDR3. The CDR3 region has the DNA TGTGCCAGCAGCGTAGAGGGGACTGGGCGGAATGAGCAGTTCTTC. Encoded protein: CASSVEGTGRNEQFF.

The chain recombines TRBV9 with TRBJ2-2; 7 bases are a match to TRBD1. Germline V gene data show CDR1 as SGDLS and CDR2 as YYNGEE. V trimming: 3 bases; J trimming: 3 bases; junction bases outside the gene matches: 5. This CDR3 comprises 15 residues. CDR3 DNA sequence: TGTGCCAGCAGCGAAGACAGGGCACACACCGGGGAGCTGTTTTTT. Translating gives CASSEDRAHTGELFF.

V usage is TRBV27 and J usage is TRBJ2-1; D may be TRBD1 (6 bases). Trimming pared 3 bases from V and 7 bases from J, leaving 16 bases between. The CDR3 is 15 amino acids. Germline V lookup: CDR1 MNHEY, CDR2 SMNVEV (reference sequence). The CDR3 region is CASSFRDNLGNEQFF. The CDR3 DNA reads TGTGCCAGCAGTTTCCGGGACAACCTAGGAAATGAGCAGTTCTTC.

The rearrangement links TRBV4-2 to TRBJ1-2; TRBD1 matches 7 bases. Germline CDR1 LGHNA, CDR2 YNFKEQ. The CDR3 sequence is 17 residues long. Germline trimming cut 0 bases from V and 4 bases from J; bases unmatched to any gene: 11. CDR3 region: CASSQDLDTGTVYGYTF. The DNA for the CDR3 is TGTGCCAGCAGCCAAGATTTGGACACCGGGACAGTCTATGGCTACACCTTC.

This rearrangement joins TRBV13 to TRBJ1-2; 7 positions agree with TRBD1. J gave up 4 bases and V 4 bases, and 6 bases lay outside the gene matches. Germline CDR1 reads PRHDT; CDR2 reads FYEKMQ (reference sequence). There are 14 residues in the CDR3. The CDR3 loop is CASSWAGGLYGYTF. The CDR3 DNA reads as TGTGCCAGCAGCTGGGCAGGGGGTCTCTATGGCTACACCTTC.

As to this clone: The junction differs from germline at one of its ends, possibly a read error. The chain is built from TRBV29-1 and TRBJ1-6, with TRBD1 identical over 8 bases. Germline CDR1 is SQVTM and CDR2 is ANQGSEA. CDR3 length: 13 residues. Written as DNA, the CDR3 is TGCAGCGTGAGGACAGGGAATAATTCGCCCCTCCACTTT. Protein: CSVRTGNNSPLHF.

This clone was picked up a small number of times. The V call is TRBV28, the J call TRBJ1-2; D not certain. Germline CDR1 reads MDHEN; CDR2 reads SYDVKM. This CDR3 has 13 residues. CDR3 sequence reads: CAGGKGGYDGYTF. CDR3 DNA: TGTGCGGGTGGGAAGGGAGGTTACGATGGCTACACCTTC.

This clone was seen more than once but under ten times. The chain uses TRBV4-3 and TRBJ2-2; D might be TRBD2 (6 bases). The CDR3 has 14 amino acids. From germline, CDR1 is LGHNA and CDR2 YSLEER. Between the trimmed V and J ends, which lost 0 bases and 6 bases, there was a span of 8 bases. As DNA, the CDR3 is TGCGCCAGCAGCCAAGATAGGAGGGCCGGGGAGCTGTTTTTT. It yields the protein CASSQDRRAGELFF.

There are a few counts of this clone. The chain has TRBV29-1 and TRBJ1-1; 10 bases map to TRBD1. Trimming removed 7 bases from V and 1 base from J; junction bases left unmatched: 3. CDR3 length: 13 amino acids. The germline gives CDR1 SQVTM, CDR2 ANQGSEA. The chain's CDR3 is CSAWDRGNTEAFF. Here the CDR3 DNA reads TGCAGCGCCTGGGACAGGGGGAACACTGAAGCTTTCTTT.

V gene TRBV28 combines with J gene TRBJ2-7; 10 bases align to TRBD1. Germline CDR1 MDHEN, CDR2 SYDVKM. This CDR3 contains 14 residues. Trimming cost V 5 bases and J 3 bases; bases outside gene matches: 4. CDR3 region: CASSAGTGDYEQYF. The CDR3 region has the DNA TGTGCCAGCAGTGCCGGGACAGGGGACTACGAGCAGTACTTC.

The chain recombines TRBV5-1 with TRBJ2-5; D ambiguous. The CDR3 is 12 amino acids. CDR1 is SGHRS and CDR2 is YFSETQ in the germline V gene. V was shortened by 2 bases and J by 5 bases, with 7 bases between the two germline ends. The CDR3 loop reads CASSLDLETQYF. The CDR3 nucleotides read TGCGCCAGCAGCTTAGACTTGGAGACCCAGTACTTC.

The chain employs TRBV15 and TRBJ1-2, with TRBD1 identical over 7 bases. V was clipped by 0 bases and J by 8 bases; unmatched bases: 3. Germline CDR1 LNHNV, CDR2 YYDKDF (reference sequence). This CDR3 has 13 residues. The CDR3 nucleotides read TGTGCCACCAGCAGAGACAGGGGGGTCGGCTACACCTTC. Residues: CATSRDRGVGYTF.